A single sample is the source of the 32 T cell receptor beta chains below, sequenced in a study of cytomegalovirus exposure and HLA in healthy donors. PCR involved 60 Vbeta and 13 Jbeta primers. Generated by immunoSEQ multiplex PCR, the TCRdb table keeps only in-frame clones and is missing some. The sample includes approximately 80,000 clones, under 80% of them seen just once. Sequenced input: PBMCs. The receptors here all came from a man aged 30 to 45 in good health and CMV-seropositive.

The DNA of the CDR3 is TGCGCCAGCAGCTTGGTTGGACAGGGATTCTGGCAAGAGACCCAGTACTTC. This gives the protein CASSLVGQGFWQETQYF. The rearrangement uses TRBV5-1 and TRBJ2-5, with 8 bases lining up with TRBD1. The CDR3 runs 17 residues. CDR1 SGHRS and CDR2 YFSETQ come from the germline V gene. J was trimmed by 2 bases and V by 0 bases; bases with no gene match: 9. Full variable domain (rest looked up from reference TRBV5-1 and TRBJ2-5): KAGVTQTPRYLIKTRGQQVTLSCSPISGHRSVSWYQQTPGQGLQFLFEYFSETQRNKGNFPGRFSGRQFSNSRSEMNVSTLELGDSALYLCASSLVGQGFWQETQYFGPGTRLLVL.

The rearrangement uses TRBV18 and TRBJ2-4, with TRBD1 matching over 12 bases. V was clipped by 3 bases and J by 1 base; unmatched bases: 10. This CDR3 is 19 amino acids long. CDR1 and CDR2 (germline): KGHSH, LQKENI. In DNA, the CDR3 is TGTGCCAGCTCACCGGGGACAGGGGGCCAGCTCGGGGCCAAAAACATTCAGTACTTC. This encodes CASSPGTGGQLGAKNIQYF.

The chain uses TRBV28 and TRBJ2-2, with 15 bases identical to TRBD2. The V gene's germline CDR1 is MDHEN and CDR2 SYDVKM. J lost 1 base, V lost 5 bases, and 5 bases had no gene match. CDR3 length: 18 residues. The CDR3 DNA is TGTGCCAGCAGTCCCCGGGGACTAGCGGGAGGGAACACCGGGGAGCTGTTTTTT. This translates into CASSPRGLAGGNTGELFF.

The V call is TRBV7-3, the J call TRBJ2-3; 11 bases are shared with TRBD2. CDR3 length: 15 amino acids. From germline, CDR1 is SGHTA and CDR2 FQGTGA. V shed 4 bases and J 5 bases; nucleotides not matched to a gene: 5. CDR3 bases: TGTGCCAGCAGCTATACCGGGACTAGCGGAGATACGCAGTATTTT. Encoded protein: CASSYTGTSGDTQYF.

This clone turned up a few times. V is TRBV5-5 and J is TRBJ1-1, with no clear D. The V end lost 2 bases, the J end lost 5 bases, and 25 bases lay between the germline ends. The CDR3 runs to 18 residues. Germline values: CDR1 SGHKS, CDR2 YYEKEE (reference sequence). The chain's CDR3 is CASSLPRNRPSPRTEAFF. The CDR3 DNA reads TGTGCCAGCAGCTTACCCCGAAATAGACCTTCCCCGAGGACTGAAGCTTTCTTT.

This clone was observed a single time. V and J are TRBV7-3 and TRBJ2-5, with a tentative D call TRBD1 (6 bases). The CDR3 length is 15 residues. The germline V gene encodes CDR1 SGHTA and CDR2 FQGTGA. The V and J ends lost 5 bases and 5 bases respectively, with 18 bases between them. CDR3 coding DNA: TGTGCCAGCAGCCGAGGGACATCCCCCGGGGAGACCCAGTACTTC. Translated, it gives CASSRGTSPGETQYF. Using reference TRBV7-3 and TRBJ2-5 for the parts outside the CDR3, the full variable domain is GAGVSQTPSNKVTEKGKYVELRCDPISGHTALYWYRQSLGQGPEFLIYFQGTGAADDSGLPNDRFFAVRPEGSVSTLKIQRTERGDSAVYLCASSRGTSPGETQYFGPGTRLLVL.

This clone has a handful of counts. The DNA of the CDR3 is TGTGCCAGCAGCTGGGGGGGCTCTGGGGCCAACGTCCTGACTTTC. Residues: CASSWGGSGANVLTF. The chain has TRBV2 and TRBJ2-6, with 7 bases aligning to TRBD2. CDR1 and CDR2 (germline): SNHLY, FYNNEI. V trimming: 6 bases; J trimming: 0 bases; junction bases outside the gene matches: 2. The CDR3 spans 15 residues.

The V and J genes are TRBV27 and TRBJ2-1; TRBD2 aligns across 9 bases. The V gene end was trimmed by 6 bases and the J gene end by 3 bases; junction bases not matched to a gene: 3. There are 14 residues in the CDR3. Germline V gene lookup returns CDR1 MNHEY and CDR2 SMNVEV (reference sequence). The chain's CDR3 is CASSRGRGYNEQFF. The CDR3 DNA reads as TGTGCCAGCAGCCGCGGGAGGGGCTACAATGAGCAGTTCTTC.

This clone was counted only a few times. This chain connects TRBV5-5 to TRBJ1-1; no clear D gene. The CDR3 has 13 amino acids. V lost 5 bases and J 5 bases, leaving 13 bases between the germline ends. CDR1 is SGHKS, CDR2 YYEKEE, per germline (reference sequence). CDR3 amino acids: CASSSGGRTEAFF. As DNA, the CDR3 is TGTGCCAGCAGTTCGGGAGGTCGGACTGAAGCTTTCTTT.

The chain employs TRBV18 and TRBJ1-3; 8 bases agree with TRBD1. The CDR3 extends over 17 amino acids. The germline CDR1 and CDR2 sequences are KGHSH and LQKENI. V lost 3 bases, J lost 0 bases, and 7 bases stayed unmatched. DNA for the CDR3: TGTGCCAGCTCACCTAATAGACAGGGGAGCTCTGGAAACACCATATATTTT. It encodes CASSPNRQGSSGNTIYF.

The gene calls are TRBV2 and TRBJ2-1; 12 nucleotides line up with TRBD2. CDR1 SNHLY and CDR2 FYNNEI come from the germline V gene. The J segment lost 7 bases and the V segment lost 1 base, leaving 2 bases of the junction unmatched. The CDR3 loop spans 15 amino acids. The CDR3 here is CASSEGLAGGNEQFF. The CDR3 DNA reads TGTGCCAGCAGTGAAGGTCTAGCGGGGGGGAATGAGCAGTTCTTC.

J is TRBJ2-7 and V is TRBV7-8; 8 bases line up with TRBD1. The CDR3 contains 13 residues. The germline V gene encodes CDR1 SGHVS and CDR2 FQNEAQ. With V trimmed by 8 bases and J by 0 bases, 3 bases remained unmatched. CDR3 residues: CASEDRASYEQYF. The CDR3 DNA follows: TGTGCCAGCGAGGACAGGGCCTCCTACGAGCAGTACTTC.

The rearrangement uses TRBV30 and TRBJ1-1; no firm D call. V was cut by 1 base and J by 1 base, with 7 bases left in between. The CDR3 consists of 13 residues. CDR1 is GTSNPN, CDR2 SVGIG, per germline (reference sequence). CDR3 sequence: CAWSATPNTEAFF. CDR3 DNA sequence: TGTGCCTGGAGTGCGACACCGAACACTGAAGCTTTCTTT.

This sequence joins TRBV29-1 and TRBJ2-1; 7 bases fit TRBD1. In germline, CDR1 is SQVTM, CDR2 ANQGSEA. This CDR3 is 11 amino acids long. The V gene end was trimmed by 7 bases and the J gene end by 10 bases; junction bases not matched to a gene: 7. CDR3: CSAPRGGEQFF. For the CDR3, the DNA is TGCAGCGCCCCCCGAGGGGGCGAGCAGTTCTTC.

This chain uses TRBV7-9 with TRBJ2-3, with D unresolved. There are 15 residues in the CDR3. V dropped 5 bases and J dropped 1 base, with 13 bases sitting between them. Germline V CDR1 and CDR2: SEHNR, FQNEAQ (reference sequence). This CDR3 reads CASSAPWLRTDTQYF. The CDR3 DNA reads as TGTGCCAGCAGCGCCCCCTGGCTGCGCACAGATACGCAGTATTTT.

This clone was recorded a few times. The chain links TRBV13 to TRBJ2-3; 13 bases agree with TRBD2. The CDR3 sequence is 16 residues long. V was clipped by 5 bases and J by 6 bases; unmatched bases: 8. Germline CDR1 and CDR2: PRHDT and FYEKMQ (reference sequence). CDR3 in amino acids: CASSGYGGLAGDTQYF. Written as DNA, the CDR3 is TGTGCCAGCAGCGGCTATGGGGGACTAGCGGGGGATACGCAGTATTTT.

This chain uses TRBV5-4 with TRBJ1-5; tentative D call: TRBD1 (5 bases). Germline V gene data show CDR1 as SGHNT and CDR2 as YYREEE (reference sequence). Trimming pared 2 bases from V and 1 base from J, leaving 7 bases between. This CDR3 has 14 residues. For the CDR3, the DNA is TGTGCCAGCAGCTTCGGGGGGAGCAATCAGCCCCAGCATTTT. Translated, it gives CASSFGGSNQPQHF.

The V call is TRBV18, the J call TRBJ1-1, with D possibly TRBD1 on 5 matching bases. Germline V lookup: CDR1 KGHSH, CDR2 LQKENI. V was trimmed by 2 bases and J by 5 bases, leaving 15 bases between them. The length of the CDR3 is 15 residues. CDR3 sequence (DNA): TGTGCCAGCTCACCAGGGGACTGGAAGGGGACTGAAGCTTTCTTT. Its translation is CASSPGDWKGTEAFF.

The CDR3 DNA reads as TGTGCCAGTAGTAGGGGTCTAGCGGGGACGAATACGCAGTATTTT. It yields the protein CASSRGLAGTNTQYF. This chain connects TRBV19 to TRBJ2-3; 9 positions match TRBD2. J lost 7 bases, V lost 4 bases, and 9 bases had no gene match. The germline gives CDR1 LNHDA, CDR2 SQIVND (reference sequence). The CDR3 extends over 15 amino acids. Full variable domain (missing parts from reference TRBV19 and TRBJ2-3): DGGITQSPKYLFRKEGQNVTLSCEQNLNHDAMYWYRQDPGQGLRLIYYSQIVNDFQKGDIAEGYSVSREKKESFPLTVTSAQKNPTAFYLCASSRGLAGTNTQYFGPGTRLTVL.

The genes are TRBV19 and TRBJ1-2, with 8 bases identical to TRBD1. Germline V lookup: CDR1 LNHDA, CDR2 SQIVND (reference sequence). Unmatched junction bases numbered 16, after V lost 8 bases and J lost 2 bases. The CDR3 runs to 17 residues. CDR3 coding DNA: TGTGCCAGTGAGACCGGACAGGGAATCCCGATAAACTATGGCTACACCTTC. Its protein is CASETGQGIPINYGYTF.

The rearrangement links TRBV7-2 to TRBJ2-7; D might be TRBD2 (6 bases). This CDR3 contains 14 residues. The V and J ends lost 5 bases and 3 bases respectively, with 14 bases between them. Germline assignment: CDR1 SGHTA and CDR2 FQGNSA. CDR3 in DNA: TGTGCCAGCAGCCCGCGGGCGGGAAGCTACGAGCAGTACTTC. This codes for CASSPRAGSYEQYF.

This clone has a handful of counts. The CDR3 sequence: CASSDWTGINQPQHF. Here the CDR3 DNA reads TGTGCCAGCTCGGACTGGACAGGGATCAATCAGCCCCAGCATTTT. V usage is TRBV6-6 and J usage is TRBJ1-5, with 8 positions matching TRBD1. The CDR3 is made up of 15 amino acids. V shed 8 bases, J shed 3 bases, and the junction held 9 bases outside the gene matches. CDR1 and CDR2 from the germline V gene are MNHNY and SVGAGI (reference sequence).

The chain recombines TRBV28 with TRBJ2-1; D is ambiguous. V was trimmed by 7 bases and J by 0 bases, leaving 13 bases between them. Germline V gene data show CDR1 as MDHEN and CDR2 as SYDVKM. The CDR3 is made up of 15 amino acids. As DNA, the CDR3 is TGTGCCAGCACCCCGGGTCGAAGCTCCTACAATGAGCAGTTCTTC. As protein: CASTPGRSSYNEQFF.

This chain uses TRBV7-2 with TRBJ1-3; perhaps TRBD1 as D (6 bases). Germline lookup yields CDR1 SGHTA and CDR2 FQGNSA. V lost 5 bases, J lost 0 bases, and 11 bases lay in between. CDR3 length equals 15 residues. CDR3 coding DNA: TGTGCCAGCAGCAATACAGGGAACTCTGGAAACACCATATATTTT. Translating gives CASSNTGNSGNTIYF.

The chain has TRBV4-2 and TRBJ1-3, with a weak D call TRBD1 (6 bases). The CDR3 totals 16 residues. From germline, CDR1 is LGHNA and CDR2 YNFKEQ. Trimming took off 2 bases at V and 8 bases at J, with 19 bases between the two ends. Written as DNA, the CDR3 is TGTGCCAGCAGCCAACCTGGGACACCCCGAGAGGACACCATATATTTT. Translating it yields CASSQPGTPREDTIYF.

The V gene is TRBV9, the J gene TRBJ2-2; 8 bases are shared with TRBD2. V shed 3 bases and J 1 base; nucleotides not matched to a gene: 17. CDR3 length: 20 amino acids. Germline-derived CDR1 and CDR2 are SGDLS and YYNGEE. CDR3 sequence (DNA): TGTGCCAGCAGCGGCCGGGGGGGGCCGAACTTTATGATGAACACCGGGGAGCTGTTTTTT. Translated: CASSGRGGPNFMMNTGELFF.

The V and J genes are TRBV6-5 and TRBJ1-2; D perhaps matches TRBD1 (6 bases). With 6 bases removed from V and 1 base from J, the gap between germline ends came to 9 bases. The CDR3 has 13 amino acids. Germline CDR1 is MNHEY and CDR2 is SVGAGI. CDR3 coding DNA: TGTGCCAGCAGGGAGGACAGTAACTATGGCTACACCTTC. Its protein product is CASREDSNYGYTF.

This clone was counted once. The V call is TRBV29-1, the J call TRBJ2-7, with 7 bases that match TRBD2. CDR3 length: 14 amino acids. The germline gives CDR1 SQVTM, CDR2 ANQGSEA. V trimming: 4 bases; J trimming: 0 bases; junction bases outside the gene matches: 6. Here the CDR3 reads CSVARDYYSYEQYF. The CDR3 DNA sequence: TGCAGCGTTGCGAGGGACTACTACTCCTACGAGCAGTACTTC.

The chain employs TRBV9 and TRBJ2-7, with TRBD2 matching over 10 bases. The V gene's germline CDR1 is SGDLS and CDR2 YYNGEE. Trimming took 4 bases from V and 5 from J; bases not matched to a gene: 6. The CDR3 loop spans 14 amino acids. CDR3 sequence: CASSTSGRADEQYF. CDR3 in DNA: TGTGCCAGCAGCACCAGCGGGAGGGCCGACGAGCAGTACTTC.

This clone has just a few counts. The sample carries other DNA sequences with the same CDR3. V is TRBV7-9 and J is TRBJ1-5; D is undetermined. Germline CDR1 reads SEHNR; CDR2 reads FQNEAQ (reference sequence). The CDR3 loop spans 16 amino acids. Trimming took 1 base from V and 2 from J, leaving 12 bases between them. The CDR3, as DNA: TGTGCCAGCAGCTTAGAAGGAGGGCTCGGCAATCAGCCCCAGCATTTT. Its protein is CASSLEGGLGNQPQHF. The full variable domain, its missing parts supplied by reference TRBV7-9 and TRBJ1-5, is DTGVSQNPRHKITKRGQNVTFRCDPISEHNRLYWYRQTLGQGPEFLTYFQNEAQLEKSRLLSDRFSAERPKGSFSTLEIQRTEQGDSAMYLCASSLEGGLGNQPQHFGDGTRLSIL.

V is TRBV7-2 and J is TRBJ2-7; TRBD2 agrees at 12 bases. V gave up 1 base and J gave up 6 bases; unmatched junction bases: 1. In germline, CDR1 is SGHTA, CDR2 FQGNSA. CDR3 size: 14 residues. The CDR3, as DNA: TGTGCCAGCAGCTTAGGACTAGCGGGAGCCGAGCAGTACTTC. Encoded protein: CASSLGLAGAEQYF.

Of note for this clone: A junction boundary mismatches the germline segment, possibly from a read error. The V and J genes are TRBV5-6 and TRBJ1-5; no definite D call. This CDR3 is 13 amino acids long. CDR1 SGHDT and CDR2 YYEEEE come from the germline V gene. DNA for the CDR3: TGTGCCAGCAGCTATCTAAGCGATCAGCCCCAGAATTTT. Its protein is CASSYLSDQPQNF.